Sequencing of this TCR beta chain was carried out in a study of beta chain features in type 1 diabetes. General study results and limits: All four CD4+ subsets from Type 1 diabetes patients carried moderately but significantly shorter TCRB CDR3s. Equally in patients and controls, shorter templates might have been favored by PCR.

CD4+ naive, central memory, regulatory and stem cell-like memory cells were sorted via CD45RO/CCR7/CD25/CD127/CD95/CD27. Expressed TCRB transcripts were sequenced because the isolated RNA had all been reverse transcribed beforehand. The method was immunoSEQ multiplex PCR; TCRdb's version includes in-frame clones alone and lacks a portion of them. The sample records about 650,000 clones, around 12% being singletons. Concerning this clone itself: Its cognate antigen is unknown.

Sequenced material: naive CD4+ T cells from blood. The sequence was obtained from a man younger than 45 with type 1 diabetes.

As DNA, the CDR3 is TGCGCCAGCAGCTTAGGGGACCTTAATCCTGGGAATGAGCAGTTCTTC. Its protein is CASSLGDLNPGNEQFF. The chain couples TRBV5-1 to TRBJ2-1; the D call may be TRBD1 or TRBD2 (5 bases each). Per germline, CDR1 SGHRS and CDR2 YFSETQ. The ends were cut back, 2 bases at V and 7 bases at J, with 19 bases in the middle. The CDR3 is 16 residues long.